The TCR beta chain described here comes from a study of control samples from healthy donors and cancer patients. Between the trimmed V and J ends, which lost 5 bases and 4 bases, there was a span of 8 bases. CDR1 and CDR2 from the germline V gene are SGHTA and FQGNSA. The CDR3 length is 12 residues. Only in-frame clones appear in the TCRdb table, and some are missing; sequencing was by immunoSEQ multiplex PCR. Among about 120,000 clones listed, 85% to 90% were seen once. The rearrangement uses TRBV7-2 and TRBJ2-5; the D gene could be TRBD1 or TRBD2 (5 bases each). The sequenced sample was blood. The TCR was taken from a man aged 30-40 years in good health. Here the CDR3 DNA reads TGTGCCAGCAGCCCGGGGACAGAGACCCAGTACTTC. Translation: CASSPGTETQYF.